Each of the 2 T cell receptor beta chains below was sequenced from the same sample in a study of beta chain features in type 1 diabetes. Expressed TCRB transcripts got sequenced, as all isolated RNA was reverse transcribed. Assay used: immunoSEQ multiplex PCR; TCRdb lists only in-frame clones, some missing. The sample has fewer than 900,000 clones; 17% are singletons. Material: naive CD4+ T cells from blood. Every receptor here comes from a woman younger than 30 in good health.

V gene TRBV28 combines with J gene TRBJ2-5; no definite D call. Germline CDR1 MDHEN, CDR2 SYDVKM. V dropped 3 bases and J dropped 5 bases, with 7 bases sitting between them. This CDR3 is built from 12 residues. Here the CDR3 DNA reads TGTGCCAGCAGTTTCTTTCGGGAGACCCAGTACTTC. It yields the protein CASSFFRETQYF. The entire variable domain, with the rest obtained from reference TRBV28 and TRBJ2-5, is as follows: DVKVTQSSRYLVKRTGEKVFLECVQDMDHENMFWYRQDPGLGLRLIYFSYDVKMKEKGDIPEGYSVSREKKERFSLILESASTNQTSMYLCASSFFRETQYFGPGTRLLVL.

In its sample, this clone was seen a few times. The CDR3 loop reads CASSLNLGRETQYF. The DNA for the CDR3 is TGTGCCAGCAGCTTGAATTTGGGGAGGGAGACCCAGTACTTC. V usage is TRBV7-9 and J usage is TRBJ2-5, with D maybe TRBD2 (6 bases). From germline, CDR1 is SEHNR and CDR2 FQNEAQ (reference sequence). V was pared by 3 bases and J by 5 bases, with 13 bases between. The CDR3 sequence is 14 residues long.